This T cell receptor beta chain was profiled in a study of blood T cell repertoires in COVID-19. Across the study: From T cells, B-cell-depleted T cells, or PBMCs came the material, which was cDNA or gDNA.

The table came from immunoSEQ multiplex PCR; TCRdb's copy has only in-frame clones and leaves some out. The data hold more than 75,000 clones, with over 75% observed a single time. Germline CDR1 is SGHRS and CDR2 is YFSETQ. The V and J ends lost 5 bases and 5 bases respectively, with 10 bases between them. The CDR3 covers 12 residues. The sample consisted of peripheral blood. J is TRBJ2-5 and V is TRBV5-1; D is unclear. The source is a woman aged 80 or over with active or convalescent COVID-19. CDR3 amino acids: CASRASGETQYF. As DNA, the CDR3 is TGCGCCAGCAGAGCCTCCGGGGAGACCCAGTACTTC.